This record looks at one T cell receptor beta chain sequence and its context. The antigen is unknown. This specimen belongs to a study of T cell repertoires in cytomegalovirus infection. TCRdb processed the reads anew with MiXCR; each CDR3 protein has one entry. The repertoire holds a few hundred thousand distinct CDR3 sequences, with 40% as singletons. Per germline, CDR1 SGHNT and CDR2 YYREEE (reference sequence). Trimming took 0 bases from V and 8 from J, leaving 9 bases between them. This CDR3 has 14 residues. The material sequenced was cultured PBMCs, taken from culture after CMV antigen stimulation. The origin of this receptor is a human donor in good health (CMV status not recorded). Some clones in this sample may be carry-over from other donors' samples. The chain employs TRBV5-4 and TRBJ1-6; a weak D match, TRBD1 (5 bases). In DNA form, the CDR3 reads TGTGCCAGCAGCTTGGGGTGGGGGGATTCACCCCTCCACTTT. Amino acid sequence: CASSLGWGDSPLHF.